These T cell receptor beta chains were read from a single sample in a study of shared clonotypes between healthy human individuals. Assay: immunoSEQ multiplex PCR; the TCRdb copy retains only in-frame clones and omits some. The sample has hundreds of thousands of clones; 76% are singletons. The sequenced sample consisted of PBMCs. These receptors came from a middle-aged woman in good health. Some clones in this sample may be carry-over from other donors' samples. Each CDR3 is given with its conserved first and last residue. The D gene is left open where the match is weak. Size is omitted from some rows. Given values are once, few, many or a class for expanded clones.

J,D,size,V,DNA,CDR3
TRBJ2-5,TRBD2,NA,TRBV5-4,TGTGCCAGCAGCTTCGGCGGGAGGGCCCCGAAAGAGACCCAGTACTTC,CASSFGGRAPKETQYF
TRBJ2-7,NA,NA,TRBV6-1,TGTGCTAACACGGTTGGGGGGCTACTAGGGGACGAGCAGTACTTC,CANTVGGLLGDEQYF
TRBJ2-7,TRBD2,NA,TRBV2,TGTGCCAGCAGAAGGACTAGCGGGGTCTCCTACGAGCAGTACTTC,CASRRTSGVSYEQYF
TRBJ2-7,NA,few,TRBV28,TGTGCCAGCAGTTTAGGGGGCCTGACCTACGAGCAGTACTTC,CASSLGGLTYEQYF
TRBJ2-1,TRBD2,NA,TRBV7-3,TGTGCCAGCAGCTTAAAGGTAGCGGGAGCAAAAGAGCAGTTCTTC,CASSLKVAGAKEQFF
TRBJ1-2,NA,NA,TRBV28,TGTGCCAGCAGTCCCCTAGTGTACTATGGCTACACCTTC,CASSPLVYYGYTF
TRBJ1-1,NA,NA,TRBV14,TGTGCCAGCAGCCAAGGGTGGAACACTGAAGCTTTCTTT,CASSQGWNTEAFF
TRBJ1-1,TRBD1,NA,TRBV9,TGTGCCAGCAGCGTAGCGGCCCAGGGGGCAGGGACTGAAGCTTTCTTT,CASSVAAQGAGTEAFF
TRBJ2-1,NA,NA,TRBV20-1,TGCAGTGCTCGGACATACAATGAGCAGTTCTTC,CSARTYNEQFF
TRBJ1-5,TRBD1,NA,TRBV18,TGTGCCAGCTCGTCACGGGGACAGGTTGGTGGACAGCCCCAGCATTTT,CASSSRGQVGGQPQHF
TRBJ2-5,TRBD2,NA,TRBV7-2,TGTGCCAGCAGCTTAGTGTTCGGACTAGCTTCGGGGGAGACCCAGTACTTC,CASSLVFGLASGETQYF
TRBJ2-7,NA,NA,TRBV7-2,TGTGCCAGCAGCTTAGGGACGGAAGACTACGAGCAGTACTTC,CASSLGTEDYEQYF
TRBJ1-1,NA,NA,TRBV11-3,TGTGCCAGCAGCTTTAGGGGGGGCACTGAAGCTTTCTTT,CASSFRGGTEAFF
TRBJ1-1,NA,NA,TRBV28,TGTGCCAGCAGTTTAATTGGGACAAACTATGAAGCTTTCTTT,CASSLIGTNYEAFF
TRBJ2-3,NA,NA,TRBV5-1,TGCGCCAGCAGCTTGGGACAGACATACACAGATACGCAGTATTTT,CASSLGQTYTDTQYF
TRBJ2-2,NA,NA,TRBV5-4,TGTGCCAGCAGCTCCGACAGGTGGCCCGGGGAGCTGTTTTTT,CASSSDRWPGELFF
TRBJ2-7,NA,NA,TRBV11-3,TGTGCCAGCAGCTTAGTAGGGTTAATACACGGCTCACTCTTCGAGCAGTACTTC,CASSLVGLIHGSLFEQYF
TRBJ2-1,NA,NA,TRBV5-8,TGTGCCAGCAGCTTGTGGTCGGGCAATGAGCAGTTCTTC,CASSLWSGNEQFF
TRBJ2-7,TRBD2,once,TRBV4-2,TGTGCCAGCAGCCAAGATTTAGGGACTAGGATCTACGAGCAGTACTTC,CASSQDLGTRIYEQYF
TRBJ1-3,TRBD1,NA,TRBV25-1,TGTGCCAGCAGTGAACTCGGGACAGCTGGAAACACCATATATTTT,CASSELGTAGNTIYF
TRBJ1-3,TRBD1,NA,TRBV19,TGTGCCAGTAGTACGGGACAGACTGGAAACACCATATATTTT,CASSTGQTGNTIYF
TRBJ2-7,TRBD2,few,TRBV18,TGTGCCAGCTCACCACCAGGAGGGAGGGTCTCCTACGAGCAGTACTTC,CASSPPGGRVSYEQYF